This TCR beta chain came from a study of Tregs in tolerant kidney transplant recipients (dated by TCRdb to the late 2010s). Concerning the study at large: Transplants used related donors with nonmyeloablative bone marrow transplantation; mixed chimerism was transient in the human trials. Before combined kidney and bone marrow transplantation, this study identified donor-specific regulatory T cells using TCRbeta sequencing and then followed those same cells after transplant.

Study-level results and caveats: Although technical replication error seemed to be minimal, the question of biological reproducibility was not addressed directly. For some patients, the PCR primers changed as time went on, which meant samples from those patients could not be compared with one another at the nucleotide level. Because the study included only a small number of patients, the results must be confirmed in larger populations and under other immunosuppression protocols. In tolerant patients, the expansion of donor-specific Tregs was greater than global Treg expansion, suggesting that the expansion was antigen-driven rather than nonspecific. Expanding Tregs with activated donor B cells appeared to identify the most biologically relevant and donor-specific TCRbeta repertoire.

In light of the paper, this sample's time point label describes: blood sample drawn before combined kidney and bone marrow transplant. Unstimulated Tregs (CD4+CD25+CD127-), CD4+ non-Tregs (CD4+CD25-), CD4 and CD8 cells were FACS-sorted from thawed PBMCs. Before Treg sorting, thawed PBMCs were rested overnight at 37°C with 200 IU/ml IL-2. Patients were 4 combined kidney and bone marrow transplant recipients from the ITN036ST trial, and only these trial subjects had samples available. Healthy control blood was separated into PBMCs by Ficoll density gradient and cryopreserved, and patient PBMCs were collected both before and after transplant. The germline V gene provides CDR1 KGHSH and CDR2 LQKENI. The CDR3 holds 15 amino acids from the cysteine to the phenylalanine. Solely the CDR3 DNA is kept, with 45 bases framed from the first base. Trimming at the junction amounts to 1 base on V and 8 bases on J, and the germline ends lie 17 bases apart.

Genomic DNA was extracted from sorted cells with the QIAGEN DNeasy Blood and Tissue Kit for TCRbeta CDR3 sequencing. High-throughput TCRbeta CDR3 sequencing was carried out commercially through immunoSEQ, with PCR amplification with bias correction and internal controls included. Turning to the authors' computational methods: Unique productive TCRbeta sequences were defined by CDR3 nucleotide sequence where primers matched, and otherwise by CDR3 amino acid sequence together with Vbeta and Jbeta genes. Sorting error was corrected by removing sequences shared between sorted populations at a frequency ratio of 2:1 or less, and the remaining shared sequences were assigned to the higher population. Donor-reactive sequences were defined as at least 5-fold expanded in CFSE-low cells versus unstimulated cells, with frequency of at least 0.01% in CFSE-low cells. Jensen-Shannon divergence, calculated on the top 100 TCRbeta sequences ranked by frequency, was used to quantify repertoire divergence. For any sample with multiple sequencing runs, sorting error was corrected in each run separately before the runs were pooled. TCRdb took this table from immuneACCESS and kept in-frame rearrangements with V and J called. Such tables lack part of the clones; where checked against another copy, unresolved V genes explain under half of the gap, and the rest is unexplained. Clonal size and the V and J genes are those of that table, whereas D and trimming came from the DNA. This sample holds 60,000 to 75,000 clones; roughly 85% were observed only once. About 2% of the sample rests with the top ten.

For this clone: It lacks a known antigen. Within one base of it there is no much larger clone, and no base qualities were kept.

The input for sequencing was Tregs from blood, taken before the transplant. The receptor was derived from a human donor who received a combined kidney and bone marrow transplant. Recombination connected TRBV18 to TRBJ1-1, with TRBD1 as a weak D call on 6 bases. The CDR3: CASSPRSGEGLEAFF. The bases read TGTGCCAGCTCACCACGATCAGGGGAAGGCCTCGAAGCTTTCTTT.